Listed below are T cell receptor beta chains from one sample, sequenced in a study of blood T cell repertoires in COVID-19. Profiled with immunoSEQ multiplex PCR; TCRdb holds only in-frame clones, not every one. The table lists over 150,000 clones, around 80% of them singletons, with roughly a fifth in the top ten. The sequenced sample consisted of peripheral blood. The receptors come from a woman in her 70s who had recovered from COVID-19. CDR3s include the opening cysteine and the closing phenylalanine or tryptophan. The order of the fields is D gene, V gene, clone size, J gene, CDR3 protein, CDR3 DNA. The D gene is left open where the match is weak. For some rows the clone size is stated as once, few or many, or as a class when expanded; others skip it.

NA	TRBV25-1	NA	TRBJ1-1	CASAPPGGTEAFF	TGTGCCAGCGCTCCCCCGGGGGGCACTGAAGCTTTCTTT
TRBD2	TRBV5-4	NA	TRBJ2-1	CASSLGTSGISEQFF	TGTGCCAGCAGCTTAGGGACTAGCGGGATTTCTGAGCAGTTCTTC
TRBD2	TRBV7-3	NA	TRBJ2-3	CASSAGLAGGSTDTQYF	TGTGCCAGCAGCGCCGGACTAGCGGGGGGCAGCACAGATACGCAGTATTTT
NA	TRBV19	NA	TRBJ1-1	CASSGRGSSPEAFF	TGTGCCAGTTCCGGGCGGGGCTCGTCCCCTGAAGCTTTCTTT
NA	TRBV25-1	NA	TRBJ1-2	CASSEGLGYTF	TGTGCCAGCAGTGAAGGGCTGGGCTACACCTTC
NA	TRBV4-3	NA	TRBJ2-7	CASSQDSARGYEQYF	TGCGCCAGCAGCCAAGATTCGGCTAGGGGATACGAGCAGTACTTC
TRBD2	TRBV7-8	NA	TRBJ2-1	CASSASRGGHEQFF	TGTGCCAGCAGCGCCTCCCGGGGGGGCCATGAGCAGTTCTTC
NA	TRBV5-1	NA	TRBJ1-2	CASSSSTGFNYGYTF	TGCGCCAGCAGCTCCTCTACAGGATTCAACTATGGCTACACCTTC
NA	TRBV2	NA	TRBJ1-5	CASSAVGGGQPQHF	TGTGCCAGCAGCGCAGTGGGAGGCGGACAGCCCCAGCATTTT
NA	TRBV7-2	few	TRBJ1-1	CASSFAPGGTEAFF	TGTGCCAGCAGCTTTGCTCCAGGCGGGACTGAAGCTTTCTTT
TRBD1	TRBV6-1	NA	TRBJ1-1	CASSEARGTAAGAEAFF	TGTGCCAGCAGTGAAGCGCGTGGGACAGCGGCCGGCGCTGAAGCTTTCTTT
TRBD1	TRBV9	NA	TRBJ1-2	CASSVQGGNYGYTF	TGTGCCAGCAGCGTACAGGGGGGAAACTATGGCTACACCTTC
NA	TRBV3-1/TRBV3-2	NA	TRBJ2-2	CASSQGPSEAGELFF	TGTGCCAGCAGCCAAGGGCCTAGCGAGGCCGGGGAGCTGTTTTTT
TRBD2	TRBV5-4	NA	TRBJ2-5	CASSLGGLAGAMQETQYF	TGTGCCAGCAGCTTGGGTGGGCTAGCGGGGGCCATGCAAGAGACCCAGTACTTC
TRBD1	TRBV29-1	NA	TRBJ2-7	CSVEVLWTGKGEQYF	TGCAGCGTTGAAGTGTTGTGGACAGGGAAAGGCGAGCAGTACTTC
NA	TRBV5-1	NA	TRBJ1-2	CASSLPAGGYTF	TGCGCCAGCAGCTTGCCGGCGGGGGGCTACACCTTC
TRBD2	TRBV18	NA	TRBJ2-7	CASSPGRGREGAYEQYF	TGTGCCAGCTCCCCCGGCCGAGGCCGGGAGGGAGCTTACGAGCAGTACTTC
NA	TRBV19	NA	TRBJ1-5	CASNTGLGQPQHF	TGTGCCAGCAACACAGGGCTCGGTCAGCCCCAGCATTTT
NA	TRBV5-1	NA	TRBJ1-2	CASSSRGGHNYGYTF	TGCGCCAGCAGCTCTCGCGGGGGCCATAACTATGGCTACACCTTC
NA	TRBV7-2	NA	TRBJ2-2	CASRAGTNTGELFF	TGTGCCAGCAGGGCGGGGACGAACACCGGGGAGCTGTTTTTT
TRBD1	TRBV3-1/TRBV3-2	NA	TRBJ2-5	CASSQDRIAGGVQETQYF	TGTGCCAGCAGCCAAGATAGGATAGCAGGGGGTGTCCAAGAGACCCAGTACTTC
TRBD1	TRBV5-1	few	TRBJ2-7	CASSLGTGGGYEQYF	TGCGCCAGCAGCCTGGGGACAGGGGGCGGCTACGAGCAGTACTTC
TRBD2	TRBV4-3	NA	TRBJ2-7	CASSHRTGGYEQYF	TGCGCCAGCAGCCACAGGACGGGAGGGTACGAGCAGTACTTC
NA	TRBV5-1	NA	TRBJ2-2	CASSLLQLANTGELFF	TGCGCCAGCAGCTTGCTTCAATTAGCGAACACCGGGGAGCTGTTTTTT
NA	TRBV9	NA	TRBJ1-2	CASSVFHDGYTF	TGTGCCAGCAGCGTATTCCATGATGGCTACACCTTC
TRBD1	TRBV18	NA	TRBJ1-4	CASSPRGPSTNEKLFF	TGTGCCAGCTCACCGAGGGGGCCCTCAACTAATGAAAAACTGTTTTTT
NA	TRBV5-6	NA	TRBJ2-7	CASSLGSYYEQYF	TGTGCCAGCAGCTTGGGGTCCTACTACGAGCAGTACTTC
NA	TRBV18	NA	TRBJ1-2	CASSPLEGDYGYTF	TGTGCCAGCTCACCATTGGAGGGAGACTATGGCTACACCTTC
NA	TRBV7-9	NA	TRBJ2-1	CASSLAGAGEQFF	TGTGCCAGCAGCTTAGCGGGGGCAGGGGAGCAGTTCTTC
TRBD2	TRBV30	NA	TRBJ2-1	CAWSVGLAGNNEQFF	TGTGCCTGGAGTGTAGGGCTAGCGGGGAACAATGAGCAGTTCTTC
NA	TRBV29-1	NA	TRBJ2-5	CSVGGRFGLRETQYF	TGCAGCGTTGGGGGCAGGTTTGGCCTCCGAGAGACCCAGTACTTC
NA	TRBV21-1	NA	TRBJ1-2	CASSNFPWTGQF	TGTGCCAGCAGCAATTTTCCCTGGACAGGTCAATTC
TRBD2	TRBV28	NA	TRBJ2-5	CASSSRPGGLQETQYF	TGTGCCAGCAGTTCCCGTCCGGGAGGACTCCAAGAGACCCAGTACTTC
TRBD2	TRBV27	NA	TRBJ2-7	CASTRTSGTHAYEQYF	TGTGCCAGCACCCGGACTAGCGGGACCCACGCCTACGAGCAGTACTTC
TRBD1	TRBV5-8	NA	TRBJ2-7	CASSLGTGSLFGQYF	TGTGCCAGCAGCTTGGGGACAGGGTCCCTTTTCGGGCAGTACTTC
NA	TRBV18	NA	TRBJ2-5	CASSLGARETQYF	TGTGCCAGCTCACTTGGGGCAAGAGAGACCCAGTACTTC
NA	TRBV2	once	TRBJ1-5	CASSAGLGGAGQPQHF	TGTGCCAGCAGTGCTGGGTTGGGAGGCGCCGGTCAGCCCCAGCATTTT
NA	TRBV2	NA	TRBJ1-1	CASSEAWPEAFF	TGTGCCAGCAGTGAAGCGTGGCCTGAAGCTTTCTTT
TRBD1	TRBV29-1	NA	TRBJ2-7	CSVALGAGQGEQYF	TGCAGCGTCGCCCTTGGGGCGGGACAGGGCGAGCAGTACTTC
NA	TRBV4-3	NA	TRBJ2-2	CASSQEMGRNTGELFF	TGCGCCAGCAGCCAAGAGATGGGCAGGAACACCGGGGAGCTGTTTTTT
TRBD1	TRBV7-3	NA	TRBJ1-3	CAGVAADRGLVGNTIYF	TGTGCCGGGGTCGCAGCCGACAGGGGTCTCGTCGGAAACACCATATATTTT
NA	TRBV3-1/TRBV3-2	once	TRBJ2-6	CASSHQGTGANVLTF	TGTGCCAGCAGCCACCAGGGTACTGGGGCCAACGTCCTGACTTTC
TRBD2	TRBV7-2	NA	TRBJ2-1	CASSPRSSGRAYNEQFF	TGTGCCAGCAGCCCCCGATCTAGCGGGAGGGCCTACAATGAGCAGTTCTTC
NA	TRBV5-6	NA	TRBJ1-6	CASSFPGVGIDNSPLHF	TGTGCCAGCAGCTTTCCAGGGGTAGGGATTGATAATTCACCCCTCCACTTT
NA	TRBV27	NA	TRBJ2-3	CASSLGGGGTDTQYF	TGTGCCAGCAGTTTAGGAGGTGGCGGCACAGATACGCAGTATTTT
NA	TRBV6-5	NA	TRBJ1-2	CASGGGRYGYTF	TGTGCCAGCGGGGGGGGCCGCTATGGCTACACCTTC
NA	TRBV6-5	few	TRBJ2-7	CASSRSSYEQYF	TGTGCCAGCAGCCGGAGCTCCTACGAGCAGTACTTC
NA	TRBV7-2	NA	TRBJ2-3	CASSPGGARGTDTQYF	TGTGCCAGCAGCCCCGGCGGGGCCCGGGGCACAGATACGCAGTATTTT
NA	TRBV4-1	NA	TRBJ1-2	CASSQEGATYGYTF	TGCGCCAGCAGCCAAGAGGGGGCAACCTATGGCTACACCTTC
TRBD2	TRBV30	NA	TRBJ2-5	CAWSVAPGASGRGTQYF	TGTGCCTGGAGTGTAGCCCCCGGGGCTAGCGGGAGGGGGACCCAGTACTTC